This T cell receptor beta chain stems from a study of T cell clonality in common variable immunodeficiency. Points from the study as a whole: CVID subjects showed higher TCRbeta clonality than healthy controls. Common variable immunodeficiency TCR beta sequences reportedly had fewer deletions and N-nucleotide insertions. CVID patient heterogeneity limited repertoire-clinical complication correlations.

Control and CVID samples contributed equal amounts of genomic DNA. Sequenced by immunoSEQ multiplex PCR; TCRdb stores in-frame clones only, minus some. There are under 20,000 clones in the sample, none observed a single time. Each donor provided roughly 4.5 to 9 ml of heparinized whole blood. Between the trimmed V and J ends, which lost 4 bases and 0 bases, there was a span of 19 bases. The CDR3 loop spans 18 amino acids. CDR1 SGHVS and CDR2 FNYEAQ come from the germline V gene. Remarks on this clone: Its antigen is still unknown. The CDR3 end is not reached by the read, which stops 3 residues before it; the germline J gene fills it in.

This sequence originates from a human donor with common variable immunodeficiency. Sequenced: peripheral blood mononuclear cells. This chain uses TRBV7-6 with TRBJ1-3; D perhaps matches TRBD1 (6 bases). The CDR3 bases that were read are TGTGCCAGCAGCTCCCCTGTAGGAGGGGACACCTCTGGAAACACC. This codes for CASSSPVGGDTSGNT. The entire CDR3 protein is CASSSPVGGDTSGNTIYF.